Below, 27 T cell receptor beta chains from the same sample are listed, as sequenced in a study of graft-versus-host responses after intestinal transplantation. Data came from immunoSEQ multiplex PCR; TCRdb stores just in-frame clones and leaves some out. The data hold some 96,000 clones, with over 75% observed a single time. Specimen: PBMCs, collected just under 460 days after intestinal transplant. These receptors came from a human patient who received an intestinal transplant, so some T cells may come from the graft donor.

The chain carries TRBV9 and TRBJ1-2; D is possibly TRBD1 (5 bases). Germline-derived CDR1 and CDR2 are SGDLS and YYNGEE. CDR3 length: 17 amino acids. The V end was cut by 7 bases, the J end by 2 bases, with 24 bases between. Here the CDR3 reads CASGRGTIGAPNYGYTF. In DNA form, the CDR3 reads TGTGCCAGCGGCCGGGGGACCATAGGGGCTCCAAACTATGGCTACACCTTC.

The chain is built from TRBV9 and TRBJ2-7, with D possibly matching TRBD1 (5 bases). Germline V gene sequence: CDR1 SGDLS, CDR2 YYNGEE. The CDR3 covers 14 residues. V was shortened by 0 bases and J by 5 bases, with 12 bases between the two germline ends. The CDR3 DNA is TGTGCCAGCAGCGTAGGGGCAGGGCCCCACGAGCAGTACTTC. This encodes CASSVGAGPHEQYF.

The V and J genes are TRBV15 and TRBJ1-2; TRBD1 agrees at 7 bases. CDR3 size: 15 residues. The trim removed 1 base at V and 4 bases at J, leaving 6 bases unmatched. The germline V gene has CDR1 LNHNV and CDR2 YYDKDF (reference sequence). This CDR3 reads CATSRGERTGYGYTF. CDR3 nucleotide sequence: TGTGCCACCAGCAGAGGGGAGAGGACAGGCTATGGCTACACCTTC. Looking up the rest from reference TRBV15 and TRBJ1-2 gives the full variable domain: DAMVIQNPRYQVTQFGKPVTLSCSQTLNHNVMYWYQQKSSQAPKLLFHYYDKDFNNEADTPDNFQSRRPNTSFCFLDIRSPGLGDTAMYLCATSRGERTGYGYTFGSGTRLTVV.

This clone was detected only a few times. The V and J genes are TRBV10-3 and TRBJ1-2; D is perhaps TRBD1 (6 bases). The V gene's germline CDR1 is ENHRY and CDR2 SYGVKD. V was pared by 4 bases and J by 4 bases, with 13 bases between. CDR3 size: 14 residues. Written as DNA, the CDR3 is TGTGCCATCAGTGTAGCAGGGGCCGGCTATGGCTACACCTTC. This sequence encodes CAISVAGAGYGYTF.

The CDR3 reads CASSLASGVETQYF. The DNA of the CDR3 is TGCGCCAGCAGCTTGGCTAGCGGGGTAGAGACCCAGTACTTC. V gene TRBV5-1 combines with J gene TRBJ2-5, with 9 bases aligning to TRBD2. The V and J ends lost 0 bases and 4 bases, in that order; junction bases with no gene match: 1. Germline loops: CDR1 SGHRS, CDR2 YFSETQ. This CDR3 region has 14 residues.

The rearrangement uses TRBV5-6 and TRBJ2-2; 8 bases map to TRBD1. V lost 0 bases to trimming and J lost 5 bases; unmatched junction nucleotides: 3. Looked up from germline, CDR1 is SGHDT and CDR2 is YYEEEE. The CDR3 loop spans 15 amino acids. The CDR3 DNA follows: TGTGCCAGCAGCTTGGGGACAGGGTCGACCGGGGAGCTGTTTTTT. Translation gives CASSLGTGSTGELFF.

CDR3 nucleotides: TGTGCCAGCAGTTACTCGCCCTACAGGGCCTACGAGCAGTACTTC. This translates into CASSYSPYRAYEQYF. J is TRBJ2-7 and V is TRBV6-5, with D maybe TRBD1 (6 bases). This CDR3 is 15 amino acids long. V lost 0 bases to trimming and J lost 2 bases, with 11 bases between them. CDR1 is MNHEY, CDR2 SVGAGI, per germline.

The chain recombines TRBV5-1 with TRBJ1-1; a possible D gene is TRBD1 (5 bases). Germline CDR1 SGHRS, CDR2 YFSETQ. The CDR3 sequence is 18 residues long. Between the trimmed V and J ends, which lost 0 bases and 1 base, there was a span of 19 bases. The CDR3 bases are TGCGCCAGCAGCTTGGTTGCCCACGGTCCAGGGACGAACACTGAAGCTTTCTTT. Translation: CASSLVAHGPGTNTEAFF.

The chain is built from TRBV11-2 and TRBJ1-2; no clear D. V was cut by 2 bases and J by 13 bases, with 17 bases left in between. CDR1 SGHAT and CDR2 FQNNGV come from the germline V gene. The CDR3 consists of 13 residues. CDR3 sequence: CASSLRQEPHVTF. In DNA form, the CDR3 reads TGTGCCAGCAGCTTAAGGCAGGAACCCCACGTCACCTTC.

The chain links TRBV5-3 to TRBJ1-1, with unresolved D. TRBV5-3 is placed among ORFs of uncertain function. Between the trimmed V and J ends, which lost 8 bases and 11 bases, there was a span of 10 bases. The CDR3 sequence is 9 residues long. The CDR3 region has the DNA TGTGCCAGCGCCCGTGGGGCTTTCTTT. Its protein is CASARGAFF.

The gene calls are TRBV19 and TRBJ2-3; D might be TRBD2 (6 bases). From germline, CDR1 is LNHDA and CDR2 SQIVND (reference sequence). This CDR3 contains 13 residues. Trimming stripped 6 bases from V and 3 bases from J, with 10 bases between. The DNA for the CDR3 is TGTGCCAGTAGCCAGACTAGTACAGATACGCAGTATTTT. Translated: CASSQTSTDTQYF.

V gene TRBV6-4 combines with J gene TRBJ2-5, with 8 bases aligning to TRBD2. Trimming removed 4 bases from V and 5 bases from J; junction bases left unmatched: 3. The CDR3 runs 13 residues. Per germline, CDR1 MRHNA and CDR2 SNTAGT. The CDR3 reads CASSVERGETQYF. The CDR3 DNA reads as TGTGCCAGCAGTGTGGAGCGGGGGGAGACCCAGTACTTC.

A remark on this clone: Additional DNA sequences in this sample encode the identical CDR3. In DNA, the CDR3 is TGTGCCAGCAGTTACTCCCCAGGGTCCTACGAGCAGTACTTC. It codes for CASSYSPGSYEQYF. This sequence joins TRBV6-5 and TRBJ2-7; tentative D call: TRBD1 (5 bases). Germline values: CDR1 MNHEY, CDR2 SVGAGI. This CDR3 has 14 residues. With 0 bases removed from V and 1 base from J, the gap between germline ends came to 7 bases.

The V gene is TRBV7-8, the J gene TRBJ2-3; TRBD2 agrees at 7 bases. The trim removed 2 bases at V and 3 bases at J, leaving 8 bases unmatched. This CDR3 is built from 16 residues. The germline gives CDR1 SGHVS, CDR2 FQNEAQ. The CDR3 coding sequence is TGTGCCAGCAGCTTAATCAGCGGGGAACTGACAGATACGCAGTATTTT. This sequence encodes CASSLISGELTDTQYF.

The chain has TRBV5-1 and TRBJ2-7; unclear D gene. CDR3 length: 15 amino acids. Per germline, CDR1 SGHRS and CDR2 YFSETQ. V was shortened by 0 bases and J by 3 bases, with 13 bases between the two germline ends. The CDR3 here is CASSLAGGPNYEQYF. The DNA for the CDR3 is TGCGCCAGCAGCTTGGCCGGTGGGCCAAACTACGAGCAGTACTTC.

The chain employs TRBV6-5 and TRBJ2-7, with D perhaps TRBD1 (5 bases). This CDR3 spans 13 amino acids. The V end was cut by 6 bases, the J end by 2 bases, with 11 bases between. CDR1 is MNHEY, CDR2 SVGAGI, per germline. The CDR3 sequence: CASSSSGPYEQYF. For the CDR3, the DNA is TGTGCCAGCAGCTCATCAGGGCCCTACGAGCAGTACTTC.

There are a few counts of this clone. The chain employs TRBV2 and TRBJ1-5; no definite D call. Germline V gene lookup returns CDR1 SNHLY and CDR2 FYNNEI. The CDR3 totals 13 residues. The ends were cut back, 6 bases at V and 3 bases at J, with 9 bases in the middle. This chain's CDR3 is CASRADHNQPQHF. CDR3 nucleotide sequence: TGTGCCAGCAGGGCAGATCACAATCAGCCCCAGCATTTT.

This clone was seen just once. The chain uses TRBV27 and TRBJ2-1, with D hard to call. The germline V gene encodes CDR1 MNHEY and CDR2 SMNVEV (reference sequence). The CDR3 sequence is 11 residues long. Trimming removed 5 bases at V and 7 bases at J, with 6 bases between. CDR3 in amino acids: CASSPGNEQFF. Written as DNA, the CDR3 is TGTGCCAGCAGTCCGGGTAATGAGCAGTTCTTC.

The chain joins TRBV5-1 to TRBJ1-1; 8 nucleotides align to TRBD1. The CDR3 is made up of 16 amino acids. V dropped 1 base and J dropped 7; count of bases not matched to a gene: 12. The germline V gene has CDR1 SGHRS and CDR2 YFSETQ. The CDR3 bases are TGCGCCAGCAGCTTGTTATCCCCAGACAGGGGCGATGAAGCTTTCTTT. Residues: CASSLLSPDRGDEAFF.

CDR3: CASSPYRNTEAFF. In DNA, the CDR3 is TGTGCCAGCAGCCCCTACAGGAACACTGAAGCTTTCTTT. The chain recombines TRBV2 with TRBJ1-1; D not resolved. The CDR3 loop spans 13 amino acids. Deletions cut 6 bases from V and 1 base from J, with 9 bases between. From germline, CDR1 is SNHLY and CDR2 FYNNEI.

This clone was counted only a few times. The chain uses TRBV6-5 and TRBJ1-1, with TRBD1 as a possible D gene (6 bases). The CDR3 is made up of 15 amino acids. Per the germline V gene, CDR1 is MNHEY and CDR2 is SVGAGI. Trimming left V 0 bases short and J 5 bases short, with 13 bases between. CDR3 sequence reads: CASSYSGAGRTEAFF. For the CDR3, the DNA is TGTGCCAGCAGTTACTCGGGGGCTGGGAGGACTGAAGCTTTCTTT.

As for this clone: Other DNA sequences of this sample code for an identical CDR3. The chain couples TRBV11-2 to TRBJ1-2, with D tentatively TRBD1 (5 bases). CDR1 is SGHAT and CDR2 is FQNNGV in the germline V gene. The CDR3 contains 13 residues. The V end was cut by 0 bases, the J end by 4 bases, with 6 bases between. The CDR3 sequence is CASSLEGGYGYTF. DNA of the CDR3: TGTGCCAGCAGCTTAGAGGGGGGCTATGGCTACACCTTC.

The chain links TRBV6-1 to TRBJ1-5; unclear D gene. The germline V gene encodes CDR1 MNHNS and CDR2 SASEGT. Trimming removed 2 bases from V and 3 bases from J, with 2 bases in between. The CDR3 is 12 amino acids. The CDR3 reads CASSEPNQPQHF. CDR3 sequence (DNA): TGTGCCAGCAGTGAACCCAATCAGCCCCAGCATTTT.

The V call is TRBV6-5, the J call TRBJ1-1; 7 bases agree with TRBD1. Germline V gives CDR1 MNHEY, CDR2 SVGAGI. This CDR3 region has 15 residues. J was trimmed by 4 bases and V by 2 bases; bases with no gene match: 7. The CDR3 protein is CASSYADTGVTEAFF. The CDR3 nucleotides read TGTGCCAGCAGTTACGCAGACACAGGGGTCACTGAAGCTTTCTTT.

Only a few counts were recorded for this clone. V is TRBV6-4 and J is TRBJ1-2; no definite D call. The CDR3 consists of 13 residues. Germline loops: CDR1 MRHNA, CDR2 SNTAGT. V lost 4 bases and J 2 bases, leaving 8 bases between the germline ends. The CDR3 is CASSVGGNYGYTF. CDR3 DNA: TGTGCCAGCAGTGTGGGTGGGAACTATGGCTACACCTTC.

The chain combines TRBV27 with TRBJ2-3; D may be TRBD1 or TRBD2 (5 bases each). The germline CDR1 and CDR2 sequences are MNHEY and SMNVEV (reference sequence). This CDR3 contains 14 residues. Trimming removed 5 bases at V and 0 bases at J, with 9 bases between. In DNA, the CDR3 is TGTGCCAGCAGTCTCCGGGACAGCACAGATACGCAGTATTTT. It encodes CASSLRDSTDTQYF.

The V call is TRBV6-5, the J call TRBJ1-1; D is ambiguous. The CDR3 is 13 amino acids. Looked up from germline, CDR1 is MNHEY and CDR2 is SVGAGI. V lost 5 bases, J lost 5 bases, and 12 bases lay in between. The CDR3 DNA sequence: TGTGCCAGCAGTGAAGCGGAGAAAACTGAAGCTTTCTTT. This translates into CASSEAEKTEAFF.